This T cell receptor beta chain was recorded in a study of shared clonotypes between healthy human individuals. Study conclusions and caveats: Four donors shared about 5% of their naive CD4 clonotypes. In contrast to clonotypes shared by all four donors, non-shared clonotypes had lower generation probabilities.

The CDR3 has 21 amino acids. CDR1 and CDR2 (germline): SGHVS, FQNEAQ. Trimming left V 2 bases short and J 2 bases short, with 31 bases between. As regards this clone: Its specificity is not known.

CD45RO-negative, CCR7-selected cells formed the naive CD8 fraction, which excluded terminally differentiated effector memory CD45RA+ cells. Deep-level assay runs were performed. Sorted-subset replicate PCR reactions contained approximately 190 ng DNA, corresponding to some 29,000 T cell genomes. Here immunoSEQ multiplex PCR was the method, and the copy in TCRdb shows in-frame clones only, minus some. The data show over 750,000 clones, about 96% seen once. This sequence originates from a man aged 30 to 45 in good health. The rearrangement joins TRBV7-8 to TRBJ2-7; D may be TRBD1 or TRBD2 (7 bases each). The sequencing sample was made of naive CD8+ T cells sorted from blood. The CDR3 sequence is CASSLYGGGGQSLIRAYEQYF. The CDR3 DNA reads TGTGCCAGCAGCTTATATGGAGGGGGGGGACAGAGCCTTATACGGGCCTACGAGCAGTACTTC.